This passage covers 7 T cell receptor beta chains from one sample sequenced in a study of graft-versus-host responses after intestinal transplantation (dated by TCRdb to 2020 to 2022). These receptors have no known antigen. The time point label, read with the paper, signifies: cells obtained before transplantation from donor or recipient. The library was generated by the immunoSEQ multiplex PCR assay. TCRdb took this table from immuneACCESS and kept in-frame rearrangements with V and J called. Such tables lack part of the clones; where checked against another copy, unresolved V genes explain under half of the gap, and the rest is unexplained. This sample gives tens of thousands of clones in total; about four fifths of them show up just once. Together, the top ten hold approximately 18% of the sample. The sample consisted of unstimulated CD8+ T cells sorted from spleen or lymph node cells, taken before intestinal transplant. Receptor source: a human donor who received an intestinal transplant.

This clone is a singleton in its sample. This chain uses TRBV6-1 with TRBJ2-7, with TRBD1 matching over 10 bases. V dropped 3 bases and J dropped 3; count of bases not matched to a gene: 5. This CDR3 comprises 15 residues. CDR1 is MNHNS, CDR2 SASEGT, per germline. The CDR3 protein is CASSEFRDRGYEQYF. The CDR3 nucleotides are TGTGCCAGCAGTGAGTTCCGGGACAGGGGCTACGAGCAGTACTTC.

The chain has TRBV6-5 and TRBJ2-3; the match to TRBD2 covers 8 bases. V gave up 0 bases and J gave up 6 bases; unmatched junction bases: 8. Germline CDR1 is MNHEY and CDR2 is SVGAGI. CDR3 length equals 16 residues. The CDR3 here is CASSYSAAGVGDTQYF. For the CDR3, the DNA is TGTGCCAGCAGTTACTCAGCAGCGGGAGTGGGGGATACGCAGTATTTT.

This clone has just one count. The rearrangement joins TRBV15 to TRBJ1-6, with 8 bases that match TRBD1. V shed 2 bases, J shed 7 bases, and the junction held 4 bases outside the gene matches. The germline gives CDR1 LNHNV, CDR2 YYDKDF (reference sequence). This CDR3 comprises 15 residues. The CDR3 DNA reads TGTGCCACCAGCAGACGGACAGGGCAAAATTCACCCCTCCACTTT. It codes for CATSRRTGQNSPLHF.

This chain joins TRBV5-1 and TRBJ2-1, with D tentatively TRBD2 (6 bases). Germline V gene data show CDR1 as SGHRS and CDR2 as YFSETQ. V was cut by 4 bases and J by 2 bases, with 13 bases left in between. The CDR3 sequence is 15 residues long. CDR3 region: CASSTLGTPYNEQFF. The CDR3 DNA reads as TGCGCCAGCAGCACACTCGGGACTCCCTACAATGAGCAGTTCTTC.

V gene TRBV28 combines with J gene TRBJ1-5; 9 bases align to TRBD1. Losses at the gene ends were 7 bases for V and 8 bases for J; bases not matched to a gene: 12. CDR3 length equals 15 residues. Germline V gene sequence: CDR1 MDHEN, CDR2 SYDVKM. The CDR3 loop reads CASININRGPEPQHF. CDR3 coding DNA: TGTGCCAGCATCAACATCAACAGGGGGCCGGAGCCCCAGCATTTT.

The gene calls are TRBV28 and TRBJ2-1; D is possibly TRBD2 (5 bases). Germline V gene lookup returns CDR1 MDHEN and CDR2 SYDVKM. Trimming cost V 8 bases and J 8 bases, with 13 bases left between them. The CDR3 length is 12 residues. The CDR3 DNA reads TGTGCCAGCTCGGGGTCCGCCGATGAGCAGTTCTTC. Its protein product is CASSGSADEQFF.

DNA of the CDR3: TGTGCCAGCAGCTCCGGACAAGGCCTATCCTACGAGCAGTACTTC. Its protein product is CASSSGQGLSYEQYF. This chain uses TRBV7-9 with TRBJ2-7, with D possibly TRBD1 on 5 matching bases. This CDR3 spans 15 amino acids. Germline V lookup: CDR1 SEHNR, CDR2 FQNEAQ (reference sequence). V gave up 4 bases and J gave up 1 base, with 14 bases separating them.